The rows below give T cell receptor beta chains drawn from one sample of a study of shared clonotypes between healthy human individuals. Assay used: immunoSEQ multiplex PCR; TCRdb lists only in-frame clones, some missing. The sample consists of 550,000 to 800,000 clones, around two thirds of them appearing once. Sequenced sample: memory CD4+ T cells sorted from blood. The receptors were gathered from a woman between 25 and 40 years old in good health. CDR3s include the opening cysteine and the closing phenylalanine or tryptophan. The D gene is left open where the match is weak. Part of the rows lack a size; the others show once, few, many or a class for expanded clones.

D gene	J gene	CDR3 length	clone size	V gene	CDR3 DNA	CDR3 protein
.	TRBJ2-2	15	few	TRBV2	TGTGCCAGCAGATCCATAGCGGCGAACACCGGGGAGCTGTTTTTT	CASRSIAANTGELFF
.	TRBJ1-2	16	once	TRBV5-4	TGTGCCAGCAGCTTGGATTTGGCCCTCACGAGGGGGGGCTACACCTTC	CASSLDLALTRGGYTF
TRBD1	TRBJ2-7	16	.	TRBV6-1	TGTGCCAGCAGTGGATCCGGGACAGGGGCTCGGCACGAGCAGTACTTC	CASSGSGTGARHEQYF
.	TRBJ2-1	16	.	TRBV5-6	TGTGCCAGCACTCGGAGGTTGGTTGGGGCCTACAATGAGCAGTTCTTC	CASTRRLVGAYNEQFF
TRBD1	TRBJ1-2	14	.	TRBV28	TGTGCCAGCAGTCCGGGGACAGGCCGCTATGGCTACACCTTC	CASSPGTGRYGYTF
.	TRBJ1-2	13	once	TRBV5-6	TGTGCCAGCAGCTTTGACAGGTCTGGTGGCTACACCTTC	CASSFDRSGGYTF
.	TRBJ1-2	12	.	TRBV30	TGTGCCTGGGAATCAACAGGGCTGGGCTACACCTTC	CAWESTGLGYTF
.	TRBJ1-5	14	once	TRBV19	TGTGCCAGTACCAAAGGGGAAGGGGCTAGGCCCCAGCATTTT	CASTKGEGARPQHF
.	TRBJ2-5	14	.	TRBV9	TGTGCCAGCAGCGTAGCCGCTGGGGGGGAGACCCAGTACTTC	CASSVAAGGETQYF
.	TRBJ1-2	17	.	TRBV14	TGTGCCAGCAGCCAAGGCTTCCGCCATCCAAGGAAAAATGGCTACACCTTC	CASSQGFRHPRKNGYTF
.	TRBJ1-2	14	.	TRBV2	TGTGCCAGCAGTGAAAGGGGCAGCAACTATGGCTACACCTTC	CASSERGSNYGYTF
.	TRBJ1-4	14	.	TRBV4-2	TGTGCCAGCAGCATCGGGGGGATAGGGGAAAAACTGTTTTTT	CASSIGGIGEKLFF
TRBD1	TRBJ2-7	15	.	TRBV5-1	TGCGCCAGCAGCTTGGGTGACAGGGACAGTCCCGAGCAGTACTTC	CASSLGDRDSPEQYF
TRBD1	TRBJ1-5	14	.	TRBV18	TGTGCCAGCTCCCCCGGGACAGGGGATCAGCCCCAGCATTTT	CASSPGTGDQPQHF
.	TRBJ2-1	12	.	TRBV11-3	TGTGCCAGCAGCTTAGCTGGGGATGAGCAGTTCTTC	CASSLAGDEQFF
TRBD2	TRBJ2-6	17	.	TRBV27	TGTGCCAGCAGTTTTCGTCTAGCGGGGTCTGGGGCCAACGTCCTGACTTTC	CASSFRLAGSGANVLTF
.	TRBJ1-5	13	.	TRBV30	TGTGCCTGGGGAACCAATCTCGCCCAGCCCCAGCATTTT	CAWGTNLAQPQHF
.	TRBJ2-3	15	.	TRBV4-1	TGCGCCAGCAGCCAAAGACCCCTTATCCCAGATACGCAGTATTTT	CASSQRPLIPDTQYF
TRBD2	TRBJ2-3	14	few	TRBV19	TGTGCCAGTTCCCTAGCGGGAGACTCAGATACGCAGTATTTT	CASSLAGDSDTQYF
TRBD1	TRBJ1-2	14	.	TRBV2	TGTGCCAGCACTCAACAGGGGGCGAGCTATGGCTACACCTTC	CASTQQGASYGYTF
TRBD2	TRBJ2-1	15	.	TRBV7-3	TGTGCCAGCAGCCCCCTAGCGGGAGGTGGAAATGAGCAGTTCTTC	CASSPLAGGGNEQFF
.	TRBJ2-5	12	.	TRBV11-2	TGTGCCAGCAGCTCCATTCAAGAGACCCAGTACTTC	CASSSIQETQYF
TRBD2	TRBJ2-1	15	.	TRBV2	TGTGCCAGCAATCCTCCTAGCGGGAGGGGAGCGGAGCAGTTCTTC	CASNPPSGRGAEQFF
.	TRBJ1-5	17	.	TRBV16	TGTGCCAGCAGCCAATTGGGTTTAGGCAGATCAAATCAGCCCCAGCATTTT	CASSQLGLGRSNQPQHF
TRBD1	TRBJ1-2	14	.	TRBV18	TGTGCCAGCTCACCGTCGCCGACAGGGTATGGCTACACCTTC	CASSPSPTGYGYTF
.	TRBJ1-1	14	.	TRBV29-1	TGCAGCGTCGCCTGGGACACCGGGGGGACTGAAGCTTTCTTT	CSVAWDTGGTEAFF
TRBD2	TRBJ2-3	14	.	TRBV7-9	TGTGCCAGCATTGCTAGCGGGAGCACAGATACGCAGTATTTT	CASIASGSTDTQYF
.	TRBJ2-2	18	.	TRBV1	TGCACCAGCAGCCCCAGGACTAGCGGGAGACGGGGCACCGGGGAGCTGTTTTTT	CTSSPRTSGRRGTGELFF
.	TRBJ1-1	13	.	TRBV6-4	TGTGCCAGCAGTGTTCTGGAGAACACTGAAGCTTTCTTT	CASSVLENTEAFF
.	TRBJ1-4	16	.	TRBV7-2	TGTGCCAGCAGCCCTGATACCGGGACGATTAATGAAAAACTGTTTTTT	CASSPDTGTINEKLFF
TRBD1	TRBJ2-1	15	.	TRBV5-4	TGTGCCAGCAGCTTTATGACAGGGAGCTACAATGAGCAGTTCTTC	CASSFMTGSYNEQFF
.	TRBJ1-6	17	.	TRBV7-2	TGTGCCAGCAGCTTAGTGTGGGGGAACCCCGGGGATTCACCCCTCCACTTT	CASSLVWGNPGDSPLHF
.	TRBJ2-7	13	.	TRBV5-6	TGTGCCAGCAGCCCGGTTATGGAGAGCCGGCAGTACTTC	CASSPVMESRQYF
.	TRBJ2-3	18	.	TRBV25-1	TGTGCCAGCAGTATGACCAGATCGGTTTTGGGGGCAAAAGATACGCAGTATTTT	CASSMTRSVLGAKDTQYF
.	TRBJ1-2	15	few	TRBV5-1	TGCGCCAGCAGCCCGGACACGTACCAGGGCTATGGCTACACCTTC	CASSPDTYQGYGYTF
.	TRBJ2-5	14	.	TRBV5-8	TGTGCCAGCAGCATCGGGCATTTGGGAGAGACCCAGTACTTC	CASSIGHLGETQYF
TRBD2	TRBJ2-7	17	.	TRBV27	TGTGCCAGTTTGCTGAGGGGAGACGGACTAGCGGGAGATGAGCAGTACTTC	CASLLRGDGLAGDEQYF
TRBD2	TRBJ2-1	18	.	TRBV28	TGTGCCAGCACCACTAGCGGGAGGGGCCTATTACGTTCAAATGAGCAGTTCTTC	CASTTSGRGLLRSNEQFF
.	TRBJ2-4	17	.	TRBV28	TGTGCCAGCAGTTTAGGTTTTGAGGAGGGAGCCAAAAACATTCAGTACTTC	CASSLGFEEGAKNIQYF